The 28 T cell receptor beta chains presented below share a single source sample, sequenced in a study of cytomegalovirus exposure and HLA in healthy donors. The PCR used 60 Vbeta and 13 Jbeta primers. Clones were sequenced by immunoSEQ multiplex PCR, and TCRdb holds only the in-frame ones, with some missing. The sample shows 70,000 to 100,000 clones, roughly 80% of them seen only once. Sequencing was done on a sample of PBMCs. These receptors were collected from a man in his fifties in good health and CMV-seropositive.

The table lists this clone with a count of one. This chain joins TRBV7-8 and TRBJ1-1; TRBD1 is a possible D gene (6 bases). V lost 3 bases to trimming and J lost 8 bases, with 13 bases between them. Germline V gene data show CDR1 as SGHVS and CDR2 as FQNEAQ. CDR3 length: 13 residues. CDR3 loop: CASSLRGRREAFF. For the CDR3, the DNA is TGTGCCAGCAGCTTGCGGGGGCGAAGGGAAGCTTTCTTT.

This chain links TRBV27 with TRBJ2-1, with D possibly TRBD1 on 7 matching bases. The V and J ends lost 2 bases and 9 bases respectively, with 11 bases between them. Germline V lookup: CDR1 MNHEY, CDR2 SMNVEV (reference sequence). The CDR3 runs 13 residues. The CDR3 is CASSLNRGGEQFF. The CDR3 bases are TGTGCCAGCAGTTTAAACAGGGGAGGTGAGCAGTTCTTC.

The chain recombines TRBV7-9 with TRBJ2-5; weak D call: TRBD2 (6 bases). The CDR3 consists of 14 residues. Germline V lookup: CDR1 SEHNR, CDR2 FQNEAQ (reference sequence). Trimming removed 3 bases at V and 3 bases at J, with 11 bases between. Here the CDR3 reads CASSFTEGKETQYF. CDR3 in DNA: TGTGCCAGCAGCTTTACGGAGGGCAAAGAGACCCAGTACTTC.

V usage is TRBV28 and J usage is TRBJ2-3, with 11 bases that match TRBD2. The germline V gene encodes CDR1 MDHEN and CDR2 SYDVKM. Trimming at V came to 3 bases and at J to 5 bases, leaving 4 bases not matched to a gene. The CDR3 totals 15 residues. The DNA of the CDR3 is TGTGCCAGCAGTTTTACTAGCGGGAGCGTAGATACGCAGTATTTT. Its protein is CASSFTSGSVDTQYF.

V is TRBV11-2 and J is TRBJ2-7; maybe TRBD2 (5 bases). CDR3 length: 16 residues. V was shortened by 4 bases and J by 1 base, with 17 bases between the two germline ends. Germline CDR1 is SGHAT and CDR2 is FQNNGV. CDR3 coding DNA: TGTGCCAGCAGCTCTAGTTCGGCAGCGGAATCCTACGAGCAGTACTTC. It specifies CASSSSSAAESYEQYF.

The V call is TRBV19, the J call TRBJ2-1; 13 bases map to TRBD2. V lost 5 bases to trimming and J lost 5 bases; unmatched junction nucleotides: 12. Germline CDR1 reads LNHDA; CDR2 reads SQIVND (reference sequence). The CDR3 contains 18 residues. CDR3 sequence: CASSRLAGGRGFNNEQFF. CDR3 DNA sequence: TGTGCCAGTAGTCGACTAGCGGGAGGACGTGGATTCAACAATGAGCAGTTCTTC.

The chain uses TRBV2 and TRBJ1-2; D is undetermined. V was clipped by 2 bases and J by 8 bases, with 15 bases between them. Germline V gene lookup returns CDR1 SNHLY and CDR2 FYNNEI. The CDR3 is made up of 14 amino acids. This CDR3 is CASSEFLEGEGYTF. CDR3 sequence (DNA): TGTGCCAGCAGTGAATTTTTAGAGGGAGAGGGCTACACCTTC.

J is TRBJ2-2 and V is TRBV5-6; 11 nucleotides agree with TRBD2. CDR3 length: 15 residues. The germline V gene encodes CDR1 SGHDT and CDR2 YYEEEE. With 0 bases clipped from V and 7 bases from J, the junction kept 2 bases outside the gene matches. For the CDR3, the DNA is TGTGCCAGCAGCTTGGGACTAGCGGGATACGGGGAGCTGTTTTTT. Protein: CASSLGLAGYGELFF.

The chain links TRBV6-6 to TRBJ2-3, with 7 nucleotides matching TRBD1. Per the germline V gene, CDR1 is MNHNY and CDR2 is SVGAGI (reference sequence). Trimming removed 2 bases from V and 3 bases from J; junction bases left unmatched: 2. This CDR3 comprises 14 residues. The CDR3 DNA is TGTGCCAGCAGTTACGTGACAGGGACAGATACGCAGTATTTT. Its translation is CASSYVTGTDTQYF.

The chain links TRBV2 to TRBJ2-3, with a tentative D call TRBD2 (6 bases). The CDR3 covers 15 residues. The germline V gene has CDR1 SNHLY and CDR2 FYNNEI. Trimming pared 3 bases from V and 1 base from J, leaving 11 bases between. CDR3 nucleotide sequence: TGTGCCAGCAGTGATGAAGGGACTGGCACAGATACGCAGTATTTT. This gives the protein CASSDEGTGTDTQYF. Using reference TRBV2 and TRBJ2-3 for the parts outside the CDR3, the full variable domain is EPEVTQTPSHQVTQMGQEVILRCVPISNHLYFYWYRQILGQKVEFLVSFYNNEISEKSEIFDDQFSVERPDGSNFTLKIRSTKLEDSAMYFCASSDEGTGTDTQYFGPGTRLTVL.

V gene TRBV2 combines with J gene TRBJ1-5, with no clear D. The CDR3 loop spans 13 amino acids. The germline V and J ends were trimmed by 3 bases and 10 bases, with 13 bases remaining between them. Germline V gene data show CDR1 as SNHLY and CDR2 as FYNNEI. The CDR3 nucleotides are TGTGCCAGCAGTGAGAGCCAGCCGGGACCCCAGCATTTT. Translated, it gives CASSESQPGPQHF.

This clone was detected only a few times. The chain carries TRBV5-1 and TRBJ2-2; 10 nucleotides match TRBD2. CDR1 is SGHRS and CDR2 is YFSETQ in the germline V gene. The CDR3 is 16 residues long. The junction had 10 bases not matched to a gene; V was cut back by 4 bases and J by 7 bases. CDR3 loop: CASSAPSGRAVGELFF. In nucleotides, the CDR3 is TGCGCCAGCAGCGCCCCGAGCGGGAGGGCCGTCGGGGAGCTGTTTTTT. The full variable domain, in which reference TRBV5-1 and TRBJ2-2 provide the parts outside the CDR3, is KAGVTQTPRYLIKTRGQQVTLSCSPISGHRSVSWYQQTPGQGLQFLFEYFSETQRNKGNFPGRFSGRQFSNSRSEMNVSTLELGDSALYLCASSAPSGRAVGELFFGEGSRLTVL.

This clone was found once. One junction end disagrees with the germline gene, perhaps due to a read error. This CDR3 is also generated by other DNA sequences in the sample. The chain has TRBV19 and TRBJ2-6; perhaps TRBD1 as D (5 bases). Germline lookup yields CDR1 LNHDA and CDR2 SQIVND (reference sequence). This CDR3 contains 14 residues. The CDR3 reads CASESVAGANVLTF. DNA for the CDR3: TGTGCCAGCGAATCGGTAGCTGGGGCCAACGTCCTGACTTTT. The full variable domain, with the rest looked up from reference TRBV19 and TRBJ2-6, is DGGITQSPKYLFRKEGQNVTLSCEQNLNHDAMYWYRQDPGQGLRLIYYSQIVNDFQKGDIAEGYSVSREKKESFPLTVTSAQKNPTAFYLCASESVAGANVLTFGAGSRLTVL.

As to this clone: At one boundary the junction diverges from the germline segment, which might be a read error. The rearrangement links TRBV7-6 to TRBJ2-6; 7 bases are a match to TRBD1. Germline values: CDR1 SGHVS, CDR2 FNYEAQ. CDR3 size: 17 residues. CDR3 sequence: CASSLPGQTSGANGLTF. As DNA, the CDR3 is TGTGCCAGCAGCTTACCGGGACAGACCTCTGGGGCCAACGGCCTGACTTTC.

This clone came up once. The rearrangement joins TRBV5-4 to TRBJ2-1; TRBD2 matches 7 bases. The germline CDR1 and CDR2 sequences are SGHNT and YYREEE (reference sequence). The CDR3 totals 13 residues. After removal of 2 bases from V and 4 bases from J, the junction contained 0 bases not matched to a gene. CDR3 nucleotide sequence: TGTGCCAGCAGCTTCGGGGGGTACAATGAGCAGTTCTTC. This sequence encodes CASSFGGYNEQFF.

Only one count was recorded for this clone. The V gene is TRBV7-2, the J gene TRBJ2-1; D gene ambiguous. CDR3 length: 13 amino acids. Trimming stripped 6 bases from V and 3 bases from J, with 9 bases between. CDR1 is SGHTA, CDR2 FQGNSA, per germline. For the CDR3, the DNA is TGTGCCAGCAGATCAACTAACTACAATGAGCAGTTCTTC. Residues: CASRSTNYNEQFF.

The V and J genes are TRBV11-2 and TRBJ2-2; TRBD1 aligns across 12 bases. The germline gives CDR1 SGHAT, CDR2 FQNNGV. CDR3 size: 16 residues. Trimming cost V 5 bases and J 4 bases; bases outside gene matches: 5. In DNA form, the CDR3 reads TGTGCCAGCAGCCCTCCGGGACAGGGGGCCACCGGGGAGCTGTTTTTT. It codes for CASSPPGQGATGELFF.

This chain links TRBV5-4 with TRBJ2-7; 8 bases map to TRBD2. After removal of 2 bases from V and 6 bases from J, the junction contained 4 bases not matched to a gene. Germline CDR1 is SGHNT and CDR2 is YYREEE (reference sequence). This CDR3 is 13 amino acids long. The CDR3 is CASSFGTSGEQYF. The CDR3 DNA is TGTGCCAGCAGCTTTGGAACTAGCGGCGAGCAGTACTTC.

The chain carries TRBV2 and TRBJ1-3; no clear D. From germline, CDR1 is SNHLY and CDR2 FYNNEI. The CDR3 is 15 amino acids. The germline V and J ends were trimmed by 4 bases and 4 bases, with 14 bases remaining between them. The CDR3 loop reads CASSVGGSGGNTIYF. CDR3 bases: TGTGCCAGCAGTGTAGGAGGCAGCGGAGGAAACACCATATATTTT.

V and J are TRBV1 and TRBJ2-1; the D call of TRBD2 is as the table states it, not checked on the DNA. TRBV1 is a pseudogene. The CDR3 is 15 amino acids. The CDR3, as DNA: TGCACCAGCAGCCGAGGGACTAGCTCCTACAATGAGCAGTTCTTC. Encoded protein: CTSSRGTSSYNEQFF.

The rearrangement uses TRBV5-1 and TRBJ2-1; D is ambiguous. This CDR3 has 15 amino acids. The germline gives CDR1 SGHRS, CDR2 YFSETQ. Trimming pared 1 base from V and 10 bases from J, leaving 18 bases between. The CDR3 here is CASSLRMARESEQFF. The CDR3, as DNA: TGCGCCAGCAGCTTGAGGATGGCTAGAGAGTCGGAGCAGTTCTTC.

The J gene is TRBJ2-3, the V gene TRBV7-2; the match to TRBD2 covers 7 bases. With 2 bases clipped from V and 6 bases from J, the junction kept 8 bases outside the gene matches. This CDR3 spans 15 amino acids. Per the germline V gene, CDR1 is SGHTA and CDR2 is FQGNSA. The chain's CDR3 is CASSLRAGEGDTQYF. The DNA of the CDR3 is TGTGCCAGCAGCTTAAGGGCGGGAGAAGGGGATACGCAGTATTTT.

This clone was found once. The chain has TRBV7-2 and TRBJ2-5, with 8 bases fitting TRBD2. TRBJ2-7 matches the DNA end more closely, so the J call is doubtful. The CDR3 is made up of 17 amino acids. The germline V gene has CDR1 SGHTA and CDR2 FQGNSA. The CDR3 coding sequence is TGTGCCAGCAGCGCCCAACCCCCACTAGCGGCGGGGAGCGAGCAGTACTTC. Encoded protein: CASSAQPPLAAGSEQYF.

The chain is built from TRBV10-3 and TRBJ2-2; 10 nucleotides align to TRBD1. Losses at the gene ends were 4 bases for V and 5 bases for J; bases not matched to a gene: 1. The CDR3 covers 14 residues. In germline, CDR1 is ENHRY, CDR2 SYGVKD. CDR3: CAISADRGTGELFF. Written as DNA, the CDR3 is TGTGCCATCAGTGCGGACAGGGGGACCGGGGAGCTGTTTTTT.

This clone was recorded only once. The rearrangement links TRBV5-1 to TRBJ2-1; D is undetermined. V lost 0 bases and J 1 base, leaving 8 bases between the germline ends. Germline loops: CDR1 SGHRS, CDR2 YFSETQ. This CDR3 comprises 15 residues. In nucleotides, the CDR3 is TGCGCCAGCAGCTTGGCCTTAGCATCCTACAATGAGCAGTTCTTC. The encoded protein is CASSLALASYNEQFF. The full variable domain, completed using reference TRBV5-1 and TRBJ2-1, is KAGVTQTPRYLIKTRGQQVTLSCSPISGHRSVSWYQQTPGQGLQFLFEYFSETQRNKGNFPGRFSGRQFSNSRSEMNVSTLELGDSALYLCASSLALASYNEQFFGPGTRLTVL.

This chain uses TRBV2 with TRBJ1-1, with D hard to call. V shed 4 bases and J shed 5 bases, with 11 bases lying between them. CDR1 and CDR2 from the germline V gene are SNHLY and FYNNEI. The CDR3 extends over 13 amino acids. CDR3 protein: CASSVQGETEAFF. The DNA for the CDR3 is TGTGCCAGCAGTGTTCAAGGAGAAACTGAAGCTTTCTTT.

The gene calls are TRBV5-1 and TRBJ1-1; D remains ambiguous. The CDR3 totals 13 residues. V shed 5 bases and J shed 3 bases, with 11 bases lying between them. Germline assignment: CDR1 SGHRS and CDR2 YFSETQ. The CDR3 nucleotides are TGCGCCAGCAGACCCGGAGGTGACACTGAAGCTTTCTTT. Amino acids: CASRPGGDTEAFF.

The chain links TRBV29-1 to TRBJ2-7; 10 positions match TRBD2. In germline, CDR1 is SQVTM, CDR2 ANQGSEA. The CDR3 spans 16 residues. V dropped 5 bases and J dropped 7; count of bases not matched to a gene: 17. CDR3 in DNA: TGCAGCGTTACCCCATTAGGAGCGGGAGGGCCCTGGGAGCAGTACTTC. Its protein product is CSVTPLGAGGPWEQYF.